This T cell receptor beta chain was recovered during a study of cytomegalovirus exposure and HLA in healthy donors. Germline V gives CDR1 LGHNA, CDR2 YNFKEQ. The trim removed 4 bases at V and 5 bases at J, leaving 10 bases unmatched. This CDR3 is built from 16 residues. The primer mix had 60 Vbeta and 13 Jbeta primers. Methods used by the authors: Counted up in a later analysis, unique TCR beta chains came to some 80 million, with around 9.9 million shared. TCRdb's table, derived via immunoSEQ multiplex PCR, lists solely in-frame clones and lacks some. V, J and clone size reflect that table, while D and trimming were determined from the DNA. The data contain 120,000 or so clones, approximately 80% of them seen just once; the ten biggest clones take up roughly 10%.

This TCR was recovered from a male donor in good health and CMV-seropositive. Sequencing was performed on PBMCs. This chain links TRBV4-2 with TRBJ2-7; the match to TRBD2 covers 11 bases. CDR3 sequence reads: CASSPELAGDYHEQYF. CDR3 nucleotides: TGTGCCAGCAGCCCCGAACTAGCGGGAGATTACCACGAGCAGTACTTC.